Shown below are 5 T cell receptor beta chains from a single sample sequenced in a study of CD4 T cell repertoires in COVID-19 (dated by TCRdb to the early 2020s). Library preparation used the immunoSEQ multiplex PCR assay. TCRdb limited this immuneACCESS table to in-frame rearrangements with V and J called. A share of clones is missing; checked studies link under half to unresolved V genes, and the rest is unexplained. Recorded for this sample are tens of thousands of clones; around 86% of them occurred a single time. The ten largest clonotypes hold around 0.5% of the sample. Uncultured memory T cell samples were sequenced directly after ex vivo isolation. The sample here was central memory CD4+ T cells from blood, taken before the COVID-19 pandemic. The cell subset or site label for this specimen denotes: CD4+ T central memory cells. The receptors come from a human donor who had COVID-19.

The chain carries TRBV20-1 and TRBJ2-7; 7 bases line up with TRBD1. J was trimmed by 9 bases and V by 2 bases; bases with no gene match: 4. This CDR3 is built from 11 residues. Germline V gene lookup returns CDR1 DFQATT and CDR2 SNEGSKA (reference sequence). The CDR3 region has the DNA TGCAGTGCTAGATCGAACAGGGGGCAGTACTTC. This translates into CSARSNRGQYF.

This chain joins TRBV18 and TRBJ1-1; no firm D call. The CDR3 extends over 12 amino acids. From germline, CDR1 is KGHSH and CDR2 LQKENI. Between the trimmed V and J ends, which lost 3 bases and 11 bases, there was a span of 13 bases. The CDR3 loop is CASSPQRIEAFF. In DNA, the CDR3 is TGTGCCAGCTCACCCCAGAGGATAGAGGCTTTCTTT.

CDR3 sequence: CATGGHQETQYF. The CDR3 bases are TGTGCCACGGGGGGTCACCAAGAGACCCAGTACTTC. This chain connects TRBV27 to TRBJ2-5; 7 bases map to TRBD2. CDR1 is MNHEY and CDR2 is SMNVEV in the germline V gene (reference sequence). CDR3 length: 12 amino acids. The ends lost 10 bases at V and 0 bases at J; junction bases unmatched: 2.

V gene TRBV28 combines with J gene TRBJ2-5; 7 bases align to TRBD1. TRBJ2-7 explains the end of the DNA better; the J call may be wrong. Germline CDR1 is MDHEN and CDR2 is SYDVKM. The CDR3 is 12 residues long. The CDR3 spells CASRSTGHEQYF. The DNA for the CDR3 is TGTGCCAGCAGGTCGACAGGGCACGAGCAGTACTTC.

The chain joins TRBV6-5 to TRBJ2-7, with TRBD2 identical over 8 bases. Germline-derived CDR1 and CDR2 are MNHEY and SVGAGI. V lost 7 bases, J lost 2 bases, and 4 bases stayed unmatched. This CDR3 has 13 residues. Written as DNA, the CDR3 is TGTGCCAGCACTAGCGGGTTTCCCTACGAGCAGTACTTC. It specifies CASTSGFPYEQYF.